Given below is one TCR beta chain in context. The V gene's germline CDR1 is KGHSH and CDR2 LQKENI. This CDR3 region has 19 residues. V lost 2 bases to trimming and J lost 0 bases; unmatched junction nucleotides: 13. The entry originates in a study of T cell changes during pregnancy in multiple sclerosis. TCRdb's table, derived via immunoSEQ multiplex PCR, lists solely in-frame clones and lacks some. The data show 30,000 to 45,000 clones, with 91% seen just once and 0.45% to 0.5% held by the top ten. The rearrangement uses TRBV18 and TRBJ2-7; 10 nucleotides align to TRBD1. The origin of this receptor is a female donor in good health, enrolled as a control in a pregnancy study. Sequenced material: CD4+ T cells from peripheral blood mononuclear cells, taken in the second trimester of pregnancy. The CDR3 is CASSPNPFRGQGTSYEQYF. In DNA form, the CDR3 reads TGTGCCAGCTCACCAAATCCTTTTCGGGGACAGGGGACCTCCTACGAGCAGTACTTC.